Following are 9 T cell receptor beta chains from one sample sequenced in a study of shared clonotypes between healthy human individuals. CD45RO-negative, CCR7-selected cells formed the naive CD8 fraction, which excluded terminally differentiated effector memory CD45RA+ cells. Sequencing used immunoSEQ multiplex PCR; TCRdb keeps in-frame clones, though not all of them. The table includes a few million clones, 93% detected once. Sequencing was carried out using naive CD8+ T cells from PBMCs. These receptors originate from a man between 18 and 35 years old in good health. Some clones in this sample may be carry-over from other donors' samples.

This chain uses TRBV5-4 with TRBJ2-3; D remains unclear. From germline, CDR1 is SGHNT and CDR2 YYREEE (reference sequence). V lost 1 base, J lost 4 bases, and 10 bases lay in between. CDR3 size: 14 residues. In nucleotides, the CDR3 is TGTGCCAGCAGCTTGTGGTCAAGCGCAGATACGCAGTATTTT. This codes for CASSLWSSADTQYF.

The V call is TRBV9, the J call TRBJ2-1; D is unresolved. This CDR3 has 14 residues. V dropped 1 base and J dropped 9 bases, with 14 bases sitting between them. The V gene's germline CDR1 is SGDLS and CDR2 YYNGEE. CDR3 DNA: TGTGCCAGCAGCGTATTTGGCTCCCCGAGTGAGCAGTTCTTC. The encoded protein is CASSVFGSPSEQFF.

This chain joins TRBV6-1 and TRBJ1-1, with D hard to call. CDR1 and CDR2 from the germline V gene are MNHNS and SASEGT. The CDR3 is 14 residues long. V was cut by 5 bases and J by 1 base, with 11 bases left in between. DNA for the CDR3: TGTGCCAGCAGTTGGCGGATCGCGAACACTGAAGCTTTCTTT. Its protein product is CASSWRIANTEAFF.

About this clone: Other nucleotide sequences in the sample specify the same CDR3. The DNA of the CDR3 is TGTGCCATCAGTGTCCAGGGCCAAGAGACCCAGTACTTC. This translates into CAISVQGQETQYF. V is TRBV10-3 and J is TRBJ2-5, with D possibly matching TRBD1 (5 bases). The CDR3 sequence is 13 residues long. Between the trimmed V and J ends, which lost 4 bases and 1 base, there was a span of 7 bases. Germline assignment: CDR1 ENHRY and CDR2 SYGVKD.

This chain joins TRBV29-1 and TRBJ2-3; 12 positions agree with TRBD2. CDR1 and CDR2 from the germline V gene are SQVTM and ANQGSEA. The trim removed 1 base at V and 5 bases at J, leaving 1 base unmatched. CDR3 length: 14 residues. The CDR3 protein is CSVEGLAGEDTQYF. The CDR3 nucleotides are TGCAGCGTTGAAGGACTAGCGGGAGAAGATACGCAGTATTTT.

This clone was seen a single time. The chain carries TRBV2 and TRBJ2-2, with D possibly matching TRBD1 (6 bases). V was cut by 8 bases and J by 0 bases, with 22 bases left in between. The CDR3 runs 18 residues. The V gene's germline CDR1 is SNHLY and CDR2 FYNNEI. The CDR3 loop reads CASGEDTQGFPNTGELFF. CDR3 nucleotides: TGTGCCAGCGGGGAAGACACACAGGGCTTTCCGAACACCGGGGAGCTGTTTTTT.

This chain uses TRBV10-3 with TRBJ2-3; 14 bases fit TRBD2. V gave up 7 bases and J gave up 3 bases; unmatched junction bases: 6. The germline V gene encodes CDR1 ENHRY and CDR2 SYGVKD. The CDR3 has 16 residues. DNA of the CDR3: TGTGCCATCACCCCGGGACTAGCGGGAGTAACAGATACGCAGTATTTT. This codes for CAITPGLAGVTDTQYF.

The rearrangement uses TRBV9 and TRBJ2-1, with 8 bases fitting TRBD2. V trimming: 3 bases; J trimming: 6 bases; junction bases outside the gene matches: 14. The CDR3 has 17 residues. Germline lookup yields CDR1 SGDLS and CDR2 YYNGEE. This CDR3 is CASSENPETSEINEQFF. Here the CDR3 DNA reads TGTGCCAGCAGCGAAAACCCCGAGACTAGCGAAATCAATGAGCAGTTCTTC.

The chain recombines TRBV7-9 with TRBJ2-3, with 10 bases lining up with TRBD1. The V gene's germline CDR1 is SEHNR and CDR2 FQNEAQ (reference sequence). This CDR3 spans 16 amino acids. Trimming took 4 bases from V and 3 from J; bases not matched to a gene: 7. The CDR3 DNA sequence: TGTGCCAGCAGCTCCCACCCGGGACAGGGGACAGATACGCAGTATTTT. Translation: CASSSHPGQGTDTQYF. Filled out from reference TRBV7-9 and TRBJ2-3, the complete variable domain reads DTGVSQNPRHKITKRGQNVTFRCDPISEHNRLYWYRQTLGQGPEFLTYFQNEAQLEKSRLLSDRFSAERPKGSFSTLEIQRTEQGDSAMYLCASSSHPGQGTDTQYFGPGTRLTVL.